This entry lists 14 T cell receptor beta chains sequenced from one sample in a study of shared clonotypes between healthy human individuals. Profiling relied on immunoSEQ multiplex PCR, and the TCRdb table lists in-frame clones only, not all of them. The table has more than 2,000,000 clones, about 92% seen once. Specimen: naive CD4+ T cells sorted from blood. Subset meaning: CD45RA+ positively selected. Receptors were obtained from a man between 18 and 29 years old in good health.

The rearrangement uses TRBV11-2 and TRBJ2-1; 10 bases match TRBD2. This CDR3 contains 18 residues. CDR1 and CDR2 (germline): SGHAT, FQNNGV. Trimming cost V 8 bases and J 6 bases; bases outside gene matches: 19. The DNA of the CDR3 is TGTGCCAGCTCAACGCTCACCTTGCTAGCGGGAGAGGGCAATGAGCAGTTCTTC. This encodes CASSTLTLLAGEGNEQFF. Complete variable domain (other parts from reference TRBV11-2 and TRBJ2-1): EAGVAQSPRYKIIEKRQSVAFWCNPISGHATLYWYQQILGQGPKLLIQFQNNGVVDDSQLPKDRFSAERLKGVDSTLKIQPAKLEDSAVYLCASSTLTLLAGEGNEQFFGPGTRLTVL.

Here the CDR3 reads CASSASGAADTQYF. CDR3 bases: TGTGCCAGCAGCGCTAGCGGGGCGGCGGATACGCAGTATTTT. The chain carries TRBV7-2 and TRBJ2-3; 9 bases fit TRBD2. This CDR3 is built from 14 residues. Germline assignment: CDR1 SGHTA and CDR2 FQGNSA. Germline trimming cut 5 bases from V and 6 bases from J; bases unmatched to any gene: 6.

The sample holds one count of this clone. The chain joins TRBV6-5 to TRBJ1-3; no definite D call. The CDR3 is 14 residues long. CDR1 and CDR2 (germline): MNHEY, SVGAGI. V was cut by 4 bases and J by 6 bases, with 13 bases left in between. Written as DNA, the CDR3 is TGTGCCAGCAGTTCCACCTTTCTTAAAAACACCATATATTTT. This sequence encodes CASSSTFLKNTIYF.

The rearrangement links TRBV27 to TRBJ2-7; weak D call: TRBD2 (6 bases). Trimming removed 6 bases at V and 3 bases at J, with 15 bases between. This CDR3 is 14 amino acids long. Germline CDR1 reads MNHEY; CDR2 reads SMNVEV (reference sequence). This CDR3 is CASRPLGGNYEQYF. CDR3 nucleotides: TGTGCCAGCAGGCCGCTTGGAGGGAACTACGAGCAGTACTTC.

The rearrangement joins TRBV19 to TRBJ1-1; D possibly corresponds to TRBD1 (6 bases). In germline, CDR1 is LNHDA, CDR2 SQIVND (reference sequence). V was shortened by 7 bases and J by 3 bases, with 15 bases between the two germline ends. The CDR3 is made up of 14 amino acids. The CDR3, as DNA: TGTGCCAGTACCCCCCTACAGGGTCACACTGAAGCTTTCTTT. Amino acid sequence: CASTPLQGHTEAFF.

The J gene is TRBJ2-7, the V gene TRBV5-1; D not resolved. Trimming shortened V by 1 base and J by 0 bases, and 8 bases separated the two germline ends. Germline V gives CDR1 SGHRS, CDR2 YFSETQ. CDR3 length: 14 amino acids. CDR3 nucleotide sequence: TGCGCCAGCAGCTTGCAGGCTTTCTCCTACGAGCAGTACTTC. It translates to CASSLQAFSYEQYF.

The genes are TRBV25-1 and TRBJ2-7; D not certain. V gave up 2 bases and J gave up 2 bases, with 10 bases separating them. The CDR3 has 14 residues. CDR1 MGHDK and CDR2 SYGVNS come from the germline V gene. The CDR3 spells CASSENSSPYEQYF. The CDR3 DNA reads as TGTGCCAGCAGTGAAAACAGCTCGCCCTACGAGCAGTACTTC.

A note on this clone: Other DNA sequences within the sample encode an identical CDR3. The V call is TRBV7-2, the J call TRBJ1-5; tentative D call: TRBD1 (5 bases). CDR3 length: 14 amino acids. Germline CDR1 and CDR2: SGHTA and FQGNSA. The germline V and J ends were trimmed by 5 bases and 7 bases, with 15 bases remaining between them. The CDR3 coding sequence is TGTGCCAGCAGCCTAGGCCAGGGAAACCAGCCCCAGCATTTT. Its translation is CASSLGQGNQPQHF.

J is TRBJ1-5 and V is TRBV19, with D perhaps TRBD1 (5 bases). CDR3 length: 14 residues. V was pared by 4 bases and J by 2 bases, with 9 bases between. Germline V gene lookup returns CDR1 LNHDA and CDR2 SQIVND (reference sequence). CDR3 sequence reads: CASSRGVGNQPQHF. As DNA, the CDR3 is TGTGCCAGTAGTAGAGGGGTCGGCAATCAGCCCCAGCATTTT.

This chain joins TRBV27 and TRBJ2-3; D unclear. The germline V gene has CDR1 MNHEY and CDR2 SMNVEV (reference sequence). With 3 bases removed from V and 0 bases from J, the gap between germline ends came to 7 bases. This CDR3 contains 14 residues. The CDR3 loop reads CASSFRVSTDTQYF. The CDR3 nucleotides are TGTGCCAGCAGTTTCCGGGTTAGCACAGATACGCAGTATTTT.

The chain carries TRBV5-1 and TRBJ2-2; weak D call: TRBD2 (6 bases). This CDR3 region has 17 residues. Trimming removed 1 base at V and 3 bases at J, with 16 bases between. Looked up from germline, CDR1 is SGHRS and CDR2 is YFSETQ. The CDR3 region has the DNA TGCGCCAGCAGCTTGTTAACGGGAGCCGGATACACCGGGGAGCTGTTTTTT. Translation: CASSLLTGAGYTGELFF.

The chain recombines TRBV7-8 with TRBJ2-5, with 7 positions matching TRBD1. CDR1 is SGHVS and CDR2 is FQNEAQ in the germline V gene. V lost 2 bases and J lost 4; bases outside the gene matches: 13. This CDR3 comprises 17 residues. CDR3 sequence: CASSLRMGQRFGETQYF. CDR3 coding DNA: TGTGCCAGCAGCTTAAGAATGGGACAGCGTTTCGGAGAGACCCAGTACTTC.

This clone was counted only a few times. V and J are TRBV30 and TRBJ1-1; D not resolved. The germline V gene encodes CDR1 GTSNPN and CDR2 SVGIG (reference sequence). Deletions cut 1 base from V and 8 bases from J, with 14 bases between. The CDR3 consists of 13 residues. CDR3 coding DNA: TGTGCCTGGAGTGACGGACCGGGCAGGGAAGCTTTCTTT. Its translation is CAWSDGPGREAFF.

This clone has a single count. The chain uses TRBV6-9 and TRBJ2-7; tentatively, D is TRBD2 (6 bases). Germline V gene sequence: CDR1 MNHGY, CDR2 SVAAGI. V lost 7 bases to trimming and J lost 2 bases, with 24 bases between them. The CDR3 is 17 residues long. CDR3 loop: CASTSPAGSTLPYEQYF. In DNA form, the CDR3 reads TGTGCCAGCACCTCTCCGGCGGGAAGCACGCTCCCCTACGAGCAGTACTTC.